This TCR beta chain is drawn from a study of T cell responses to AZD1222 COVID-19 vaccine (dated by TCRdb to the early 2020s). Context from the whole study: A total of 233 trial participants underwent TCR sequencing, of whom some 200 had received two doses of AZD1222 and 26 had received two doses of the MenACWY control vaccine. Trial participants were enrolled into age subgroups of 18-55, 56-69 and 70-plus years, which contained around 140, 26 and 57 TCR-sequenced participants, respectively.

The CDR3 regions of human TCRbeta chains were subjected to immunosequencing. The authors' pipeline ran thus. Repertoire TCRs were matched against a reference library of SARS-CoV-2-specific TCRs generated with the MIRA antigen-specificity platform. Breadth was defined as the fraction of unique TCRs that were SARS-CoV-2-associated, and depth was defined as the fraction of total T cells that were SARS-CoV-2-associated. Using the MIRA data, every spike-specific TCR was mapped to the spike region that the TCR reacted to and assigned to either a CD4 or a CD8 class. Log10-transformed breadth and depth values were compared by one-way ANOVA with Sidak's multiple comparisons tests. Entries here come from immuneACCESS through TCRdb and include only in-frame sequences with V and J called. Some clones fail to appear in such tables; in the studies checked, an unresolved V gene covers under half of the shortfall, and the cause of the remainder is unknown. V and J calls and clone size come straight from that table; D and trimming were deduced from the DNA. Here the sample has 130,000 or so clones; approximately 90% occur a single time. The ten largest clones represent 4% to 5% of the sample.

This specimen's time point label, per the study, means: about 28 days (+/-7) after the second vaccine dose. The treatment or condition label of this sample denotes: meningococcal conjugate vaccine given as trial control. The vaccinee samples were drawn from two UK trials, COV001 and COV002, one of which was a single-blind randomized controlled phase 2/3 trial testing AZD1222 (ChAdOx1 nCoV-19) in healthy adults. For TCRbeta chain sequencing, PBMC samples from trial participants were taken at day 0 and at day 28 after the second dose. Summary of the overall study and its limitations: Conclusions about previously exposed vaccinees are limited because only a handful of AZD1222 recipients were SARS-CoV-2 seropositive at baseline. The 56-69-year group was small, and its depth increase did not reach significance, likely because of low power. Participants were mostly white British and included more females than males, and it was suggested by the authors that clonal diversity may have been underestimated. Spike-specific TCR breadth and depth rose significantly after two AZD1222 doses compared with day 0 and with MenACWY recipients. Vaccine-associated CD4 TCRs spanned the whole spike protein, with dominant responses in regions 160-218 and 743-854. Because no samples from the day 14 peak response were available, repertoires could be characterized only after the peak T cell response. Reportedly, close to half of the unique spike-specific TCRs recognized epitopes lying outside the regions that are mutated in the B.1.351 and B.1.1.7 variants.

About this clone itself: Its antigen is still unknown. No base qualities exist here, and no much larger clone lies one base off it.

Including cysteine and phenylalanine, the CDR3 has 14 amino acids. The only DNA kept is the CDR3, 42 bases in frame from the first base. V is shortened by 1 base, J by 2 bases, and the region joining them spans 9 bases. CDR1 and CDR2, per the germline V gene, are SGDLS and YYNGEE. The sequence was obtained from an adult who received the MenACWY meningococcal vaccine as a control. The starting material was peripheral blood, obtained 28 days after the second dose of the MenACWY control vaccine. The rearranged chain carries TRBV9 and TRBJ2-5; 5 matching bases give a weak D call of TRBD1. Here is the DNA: TGTGCCAGCAGCGTAACAGGCAGGCAAGAGACCCAGTACTTC. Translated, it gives CASSVTGRQETQYF.